This T cell receptor beta chain was documented in a study of OX40 agonist ivuxolimab in advanced cancers. Whole-study results and caveats: Part of the nonresponder group also had normalized T-cell clonal expansion that was low.

Details on this clone: What it binds is unknown.

The CDR3 consists of 14 residues. V lost 3 bases to trimming and J lost 0 bases, with 5 bases between them. Germline V CDR1 and CDR2: SGHTA, FQGNSA. TCRdb keeps only in-frame clones here, not all; method: immunoSEQ multiplex PCR. The sample holds around 80,000 clones, 89% seen once. Sequencing used CD4+ or CD8+ T cells sorted from blood, obtained in a trial of the OX40 agonist ivuxolimab. The genes are TRBV7-2 and TRBJ1-4; no reliable D call. The source is an adult with an advanced solid tumor such as melanoma, head and neck, liver or kidney cancer. CDR3 loop: CASSFSPTNEKLFF. Here the CDR3 DNA reads TGTGCCAGCAGCTTCAGTCCAACTAATGAAAAACTGTTTTTT.